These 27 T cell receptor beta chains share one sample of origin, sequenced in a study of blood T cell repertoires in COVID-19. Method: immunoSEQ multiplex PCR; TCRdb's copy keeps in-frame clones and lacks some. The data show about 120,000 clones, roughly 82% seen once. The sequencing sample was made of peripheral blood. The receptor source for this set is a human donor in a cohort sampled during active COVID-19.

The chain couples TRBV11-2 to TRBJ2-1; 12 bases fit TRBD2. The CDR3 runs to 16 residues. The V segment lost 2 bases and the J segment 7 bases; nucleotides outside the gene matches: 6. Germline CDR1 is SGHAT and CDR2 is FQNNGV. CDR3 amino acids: CASSLRTSGTVNEQFF. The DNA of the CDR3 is TGTGCCAGCAGCTTAAGGACTAGCGGGACGGTTAATGAGCAGTTCTTC.

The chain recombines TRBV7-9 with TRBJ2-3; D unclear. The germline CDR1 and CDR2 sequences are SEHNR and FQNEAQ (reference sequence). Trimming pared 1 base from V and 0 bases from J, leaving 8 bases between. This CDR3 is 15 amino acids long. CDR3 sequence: CASSLVAASTDTQYF. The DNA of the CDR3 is TGTGCCAGCAGCTTAGTTGCGGCTAGCACAGATACGCAGTATTTT.

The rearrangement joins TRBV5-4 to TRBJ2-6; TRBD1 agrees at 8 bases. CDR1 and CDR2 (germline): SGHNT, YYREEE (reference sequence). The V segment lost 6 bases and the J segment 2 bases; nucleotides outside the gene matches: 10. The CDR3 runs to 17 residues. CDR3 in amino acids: CASTPQGESAGANVLTF. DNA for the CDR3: TGTGCCAGCACCCCACAGGGGGAATCGGCTGGGGCCAACGTCCTGACTTTC.

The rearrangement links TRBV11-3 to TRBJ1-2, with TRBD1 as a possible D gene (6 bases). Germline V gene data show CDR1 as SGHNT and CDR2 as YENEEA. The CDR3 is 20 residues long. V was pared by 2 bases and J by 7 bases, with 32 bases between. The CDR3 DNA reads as TGTGCCAGCAGCTTACCGACTAAAGGGACATCAGGGAGCAGCAGGAGTGGCTACACCTTC. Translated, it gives CASSLPTKGTSGSSRSGYTF.

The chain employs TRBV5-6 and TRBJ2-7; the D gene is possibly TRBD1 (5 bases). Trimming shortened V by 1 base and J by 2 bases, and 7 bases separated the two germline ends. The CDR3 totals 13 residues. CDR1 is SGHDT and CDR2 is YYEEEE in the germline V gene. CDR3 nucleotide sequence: TGTGCCAGCAGCTTGACAGGACCCTACGAGCAGTACTTC. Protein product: CASSLTGPYEQYF.

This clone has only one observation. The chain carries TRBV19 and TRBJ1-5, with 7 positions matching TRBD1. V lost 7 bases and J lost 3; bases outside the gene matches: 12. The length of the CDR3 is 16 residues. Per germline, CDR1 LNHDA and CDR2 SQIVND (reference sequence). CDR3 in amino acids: CASMATGVLYNQPQHF. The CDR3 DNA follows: TGTGCCAGTATGGCTACAGGGGTGCTGTACAATCAGCCCCAGCATTTT. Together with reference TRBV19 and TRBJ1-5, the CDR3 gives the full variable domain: DGGITQSPKYLFRKEGQNVTLSCEQNLNHDAMYWYRQDPGQGLRLIYYSQIVNDFQKGDIAEGYSVSREKKESFPLTVTSAQKNPTAFYLCASMATGVLYNQPQHFGDGTRLSIL.

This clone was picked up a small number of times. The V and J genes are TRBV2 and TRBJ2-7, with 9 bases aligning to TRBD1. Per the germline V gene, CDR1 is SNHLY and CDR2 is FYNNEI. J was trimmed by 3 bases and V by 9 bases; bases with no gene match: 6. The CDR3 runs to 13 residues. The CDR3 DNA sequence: TGTGCCAGTGACAGGGGGGATTTCTACGAGCAGTACTTC. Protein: CASDRGDFYEQYF.

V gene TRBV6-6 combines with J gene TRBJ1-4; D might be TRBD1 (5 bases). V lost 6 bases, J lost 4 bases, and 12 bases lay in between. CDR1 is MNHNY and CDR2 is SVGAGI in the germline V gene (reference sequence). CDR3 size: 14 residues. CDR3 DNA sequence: TGTGCCAGCAGCCACGGGGGGTTTAATGAAAAACTGTTTTTT. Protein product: CASSHGGFNEKLFF.

The CDR3 DNA reads TGTGCCAGCAGTGTTGGGACTAGCGGGGTAACAGATACGCAGTATTTT. This translates into CASSVGTSGVTDTQYF. The V and J genes are TRBV2 and TRBJ2-3; TRBD2 aligns across 13 bases. J was trimmed by 3 bases and V by 4 bases; bases with no gene match: 4. Germline V CDR1 and CDR2: SNHLY, FYNNEI. This CDR3 has 16 residues.

In DNA form, the CDR3 reads TGTGCCATCAGTGAGTCAGTCGGGGTGGGGGGTCAAGAGACCCAGTACTTC. It encodes CAISESVGVGGQETQYF. This sequence joins TRBV10-3 and TRBJ2-5; D might be TRBD2 (6 bases). V lost 0 bases and J 2 bases, leaving 16 bases between the germline ends. The CDR3 sequence is 17 residues long. Germline V gene sequence: CDR1 ENHRY, CDR2 SYGVKD.

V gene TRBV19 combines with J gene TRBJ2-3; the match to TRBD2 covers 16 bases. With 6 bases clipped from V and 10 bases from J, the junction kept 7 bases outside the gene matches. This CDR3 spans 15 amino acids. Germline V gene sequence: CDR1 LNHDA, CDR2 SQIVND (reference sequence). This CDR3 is CASSRQGTSGGAQYF. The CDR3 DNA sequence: TGTGCCAGTAGCCGCCAGGGGACTAGCGGGGGGGCGCAGTATTTT.

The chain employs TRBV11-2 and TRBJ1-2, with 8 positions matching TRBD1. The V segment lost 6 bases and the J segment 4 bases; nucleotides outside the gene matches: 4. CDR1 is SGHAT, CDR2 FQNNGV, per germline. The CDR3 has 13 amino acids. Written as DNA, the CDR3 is TGTGCCAGCAGGCAACAGGGGGGCTATGGCTACACCTTC. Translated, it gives CASRQQGGYGYTF.

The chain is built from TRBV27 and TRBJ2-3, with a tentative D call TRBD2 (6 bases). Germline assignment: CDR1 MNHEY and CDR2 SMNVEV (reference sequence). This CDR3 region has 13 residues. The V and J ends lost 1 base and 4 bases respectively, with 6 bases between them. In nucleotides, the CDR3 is TGTGCCAGCAGTTTATGGGGGGCAGATACGCAGTATTTT. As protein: CASSLWGADTQYF.

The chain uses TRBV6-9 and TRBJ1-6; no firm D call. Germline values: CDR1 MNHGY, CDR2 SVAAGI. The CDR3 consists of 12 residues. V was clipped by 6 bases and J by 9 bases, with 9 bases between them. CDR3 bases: TGTGCCAGCAGGGAGGAGAGTTCACCCCTCCACTTT. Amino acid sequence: CASREESSPLHF.

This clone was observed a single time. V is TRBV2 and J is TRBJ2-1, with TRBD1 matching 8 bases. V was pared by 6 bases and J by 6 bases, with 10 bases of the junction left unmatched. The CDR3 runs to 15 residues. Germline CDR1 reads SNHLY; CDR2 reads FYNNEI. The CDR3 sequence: CASSRQGTGPNEQFF. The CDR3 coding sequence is TGTGCCAGCAGCCGCCAGGGGACAGGCCCCAATGAGCAGTTCTTC.

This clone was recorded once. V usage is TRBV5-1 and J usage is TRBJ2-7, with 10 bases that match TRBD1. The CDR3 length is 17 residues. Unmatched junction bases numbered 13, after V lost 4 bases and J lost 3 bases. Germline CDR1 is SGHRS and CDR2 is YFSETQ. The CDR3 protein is CASSLGPWDRGLYEQYF. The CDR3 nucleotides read TGCGCCAGCAGCCTCGGGCCTTGGGACAGGGGCCTCTACGAGCAGTACTTC.

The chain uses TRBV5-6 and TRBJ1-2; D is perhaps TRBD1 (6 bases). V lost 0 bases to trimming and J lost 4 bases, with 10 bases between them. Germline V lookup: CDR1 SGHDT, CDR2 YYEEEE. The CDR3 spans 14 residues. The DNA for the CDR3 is TGTGCCAGCAGCTTGGACAGGGCAGGCTATGGCTACACCTTC. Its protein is CASSLDRAGYGYTF.

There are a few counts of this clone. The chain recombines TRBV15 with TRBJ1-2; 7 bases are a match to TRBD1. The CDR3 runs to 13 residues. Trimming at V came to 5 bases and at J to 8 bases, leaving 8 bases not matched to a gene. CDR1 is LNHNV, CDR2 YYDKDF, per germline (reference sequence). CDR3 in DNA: TGTGCCACCAGCGCCGACAGGGCGGTAGGCTACACCTTC. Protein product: CATSADRAVGYTF.

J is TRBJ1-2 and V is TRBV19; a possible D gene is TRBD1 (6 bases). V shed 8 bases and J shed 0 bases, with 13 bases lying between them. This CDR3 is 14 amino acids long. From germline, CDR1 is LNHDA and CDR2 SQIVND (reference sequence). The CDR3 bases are TGTGCCAGTGGTTCGGGGGGCTCTAACTATGGCTACACCTTC. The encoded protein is CASGSGGSNYGYTF.

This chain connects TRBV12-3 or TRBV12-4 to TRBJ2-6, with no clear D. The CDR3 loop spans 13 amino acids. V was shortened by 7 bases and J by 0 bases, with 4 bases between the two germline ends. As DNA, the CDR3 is TGTGCCAGCATGTACTCTGGGGCCAACGTCCTGACTTTC. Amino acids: CASMYSGANVLTF.

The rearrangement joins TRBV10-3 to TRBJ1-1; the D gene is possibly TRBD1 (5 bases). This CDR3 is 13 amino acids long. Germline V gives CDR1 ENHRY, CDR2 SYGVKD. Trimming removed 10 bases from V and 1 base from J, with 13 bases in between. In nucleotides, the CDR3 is TGTGCCACCGCCAACAGGTCGAACACTGAAGCTTTCTTT. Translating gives CATANRSNTEAFF.

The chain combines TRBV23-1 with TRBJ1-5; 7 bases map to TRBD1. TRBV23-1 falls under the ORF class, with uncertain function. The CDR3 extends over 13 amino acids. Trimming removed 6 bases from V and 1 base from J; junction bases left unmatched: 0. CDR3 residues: CASRTGSNQPQHF. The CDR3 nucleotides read TGCGCCAGCAGGACAGGGAGCAATCAGCCCCAGCATTTT.

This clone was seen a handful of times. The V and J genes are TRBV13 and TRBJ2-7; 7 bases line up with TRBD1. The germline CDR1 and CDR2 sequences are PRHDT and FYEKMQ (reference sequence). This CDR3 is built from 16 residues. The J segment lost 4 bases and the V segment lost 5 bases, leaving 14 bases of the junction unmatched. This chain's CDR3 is CASSPQLRQGTYEQYF. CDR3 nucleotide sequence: TGTGCCAGCAGCCCTCAATTGAGACAGGGTACGTACGAGCAGTACTTC. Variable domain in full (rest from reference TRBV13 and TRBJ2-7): AAGVIQSPRHLIKEKRETATLKCYPIPRHDTVYWYQQGPGQDPQFLISFYEKMQSDKGSIPDRFSAQQFSDYHSELNMSSLELGDSALYFCASSPQLRQGTYEQYFGPGTRLTVT.

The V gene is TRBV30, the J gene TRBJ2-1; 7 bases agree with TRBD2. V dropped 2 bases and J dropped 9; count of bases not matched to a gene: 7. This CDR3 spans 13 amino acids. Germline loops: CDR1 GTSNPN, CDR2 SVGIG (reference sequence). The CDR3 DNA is TGTGCCTGGAGTTTAGGACTAGGGACTGAGCAGTTCTTC. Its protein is CAWSLGLGTEQFF.

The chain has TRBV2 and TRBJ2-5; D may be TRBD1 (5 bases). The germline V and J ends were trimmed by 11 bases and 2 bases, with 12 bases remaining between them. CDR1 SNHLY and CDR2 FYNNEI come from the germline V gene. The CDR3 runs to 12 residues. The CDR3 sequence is CAGLRGQETQYF. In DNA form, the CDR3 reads TGTGCCGGCCTTAGGGGACAAGAGACCCAGTACTTC.

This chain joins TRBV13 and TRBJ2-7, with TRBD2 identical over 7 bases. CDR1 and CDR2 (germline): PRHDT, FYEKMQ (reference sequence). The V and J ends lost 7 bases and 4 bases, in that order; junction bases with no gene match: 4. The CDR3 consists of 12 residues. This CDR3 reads CASKGAGYEQYF. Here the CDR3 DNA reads TGTGCCAGCAAGGGAGCGGGGTACGAGCAGTACTTC.

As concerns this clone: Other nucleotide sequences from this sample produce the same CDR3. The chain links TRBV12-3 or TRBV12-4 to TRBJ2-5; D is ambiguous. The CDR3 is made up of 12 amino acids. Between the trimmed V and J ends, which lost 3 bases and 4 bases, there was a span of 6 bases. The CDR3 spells CASSFSGETQYF. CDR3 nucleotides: TGTGCCAGCAGTTTTTCAGGAGAGACCCAGTACTTC.